This T cell receptor (beta chain) derives from a study of blood T cell repertoires in COVID-19. Study information: The United States, Italy and Spain supplied acute and convalescent COVID-19 samples. T cells, B-cell-depleted T cells, or PBMCs provided the cDNA or gDNA that served as material.

As handled by the study authors: The authors estimated nucleated cell counts from reference gene primer amplification. Assay used: immunoSEQ multiplex PCR; TCRdb lists only in-frame clones, some missing. The V and J calls and clone size come from that table; D and trimming were worked out from the DNA. The table has 25,000 to 30,000 clones, around 90% seen once. The source is a man in his 70s with acute or convalescent COVID-19. Material: peripheral blood.

This chain's CDR3 is CASIFTGFDEQFF. The CDR3 DNA is TGTGCCAGCATCTTTACAGGGTTCGATGAGCAGTTCTTC. The genes are TRBV5-6 and TRBJ2-1; D is perhaps TRBD1 (6 bases). Per the germline V gene, CDR1 is SGHDT and CDR2 is YYEEEE. The CDR3 extends over 13 amino acids. Trimming shortened V by 6 bases and J by 8 bases, and 15 bases separated the two germline ends.